The 6 T cell receptor beta chains below were found in one sample sequenced in a study of T cell responses to AZD1222 COVID-19 vaccine. Generated by immunoSEQ multiplex PCR, the TCRdb table keeps only in-frame clones and is missing some. The sample comprises around 67,000 clones, roughly 84% of which are singletons, and approximately 7.4% rests with the top ten. Sequenced here: peripheral blood, sampled on day 0 of AZD1222 vaccination. The receptor set was obtained from an adult in good health.

The chain combines TRBV10-3 with TRBJ1-5; no clear D. Germline values: CDR1 ENHRY, CDR2 SYGVKD. The CDR3 runs to 15 residues. Trimming left V 6 bases short and J 5 bases short, with 17 bases between. The CDR3 DNA sequence: TGTGCCATCAGGGACGGCCCATCCGGCGATCAGCCCCAGCATTTT. This sequence encodes CAIRDGPSGDQPQHF.

Notes on this clone: The sample has other DNA sequences that encode this CDR3 too. V is TRBV30 and J is TRBJ2-1, with 9 bases identical to TRBD2. Germline CDR1 GTSNPN, CDR2 SVGIG (reference sequence). Trimming took 5 bases from V and 7 from J; bases not matched to a gene: 9. The CDR3 consists of 14 residues. In DNA form, the CDR3 reads TGTGCCTGGCGTCTTGCGGGGGGGGGAAATGAGCAGTTCTTC. Its protein product is CAWRLAGGGNEQFF.

The rearrangement joins TRBV20-1 to TRBJ2-1, with D unclear. Germline assignment: CDR1 DFQATT and CDR2 SNEGSKA (reference sequence). The V end lost 6 bases, the J end lost 4 bases, and 4 bases lay between the germline ends. The CDR3 length is 10 residues. DNA of the CDR3: TGCAGTGCGCCTTACAATGAGCAGTTCTTC. It codes for CSAPYNEQFF.

The chain recombines TRBV7-2 with TRBJ1-5; D is ambiguous. Trimming removed 1 base at V and 6 bases at J, with 4 bases between. The germline CDR1 and CDR2 sequences are SGHTA and FQGNSA. The CDR3 sequence is 12 residues long. In DNA form, the CDR3 reads TGTGCCAGCAGCTTAGAGGCTCAGCCCCAGCATTTT. Its protein is CASSLEAQPQHF.

V usage is TRBV5-1 and J usage is TRBJ2-5; perhaps TRBD1 as D (6 bases). The V end lost 0 bases, the J end lost 1 base, and 10 bases lay between the germline ends. Per the germline V gene, CDR1 is SGHRS and CDR2 is YFSETQ. The CDR3 has 15 residues. The CDR3 bases are TGCGCCAGCAGCTTGGCCTTGGGGGCCCAAGAGACCCAGTACTTC. It is translated as CASSLALGAQETQYF.

This clone turned up a few times. The rearrangement joins TRBV6-2 or TRBV6-3 to TRBJ2-5; possibly TRBD2 for D (6 bases). Deletions cut 4 bases from V and 5 bases from J, with 11 bases between. The germline V gene has CDR1 MNHEY and CDR2 SVGEGT. This CDR3 region has 13 residues. The CDR3 region has the DNA TGTGCCAGCAGTTGGGGAGGTGATGAGACCCAGTACTTC. Translating gives CASSWGGDETQYF.